Listed here are 6 T cell receptor beta chains from one sample, sequenced in a study of OX40 agonist ivuxolimab in advanced cancers. The library was produced with the immunoSEQ multiplex PCR assay. What TCRdb holds here is the immuneACCESS table cut down to in-frame rearrangements. Part of the clones is not present; checked against another copy, under half of the missing clones reflect an unresolved V gene, and the others are unexplained. The sample profile shows tens of thousands of clones; 85% to 90% of them were found once. The ten largest clones capture roughly 11% of the sample. Sequences were derived from CD4+ or CD8+ T cells sorted from blood, sampled in a trial of the OX40 agonist ivuxolimab. The receptors were gathered from an adult with an advanced solid tumor such as melanoma, head and neck, liver or kidney cancer.

The rearrangement links TRBV4-1 to TRBJ2-5; D gene ambiguous. Trimming stripped 3 bases from V and 1 base from J, with 9 bases between. The CDR3 is 14 residues long. Germline lookup yields CDR1 MGHRA and CDR2 YSYEKL. The CDR3 nucleotides read TGCGCCAGCAGCCACCCTATGGGCCAAGAGACCCAGTACTTC. Protein: CASSHPMGQETQYF.

The chain carries TRBV11-2 and TRBJ2-1, with 9 bases fitting TRBD1. J was trimmed by 8 bases and V by 11 bases; bases with no gene match: 16. This CDR3 is 15 amino acids long. The germline V gene encodes CDR1 SGHAT and CDR2 FQNNGV. The DNA of the CDR3 is TGTGCCGCCAAACAAACCGGGACAGGGATCGATGAGCAGTTCTTC. It encodes CAAKQTGTGIDEQFF.

The rearrangement joins TRBV9 to TRBJ2-3, with 10 bases matching TRBD2. This CDR3 contains 15 residues. The germline CDR1 and CDR2 sequences are SGDLS and YYNGEE. The junction had 8 bases not matched to a gene; V was cut back by 6 bases and J by 4 bases. The CDR3 nucleotides are TGTGCCAGCACCATAGGGACTAGCGACGCAGATACGCAGTATTTT. Translation: CASTIGTSDADTQYF.

The rearrangement joins TRBV19 to TRBJ1-5, with D unclear. V lost 0 bases to trimming and J lost 4 bases, with 13 bases between them. CDR3 size: 16 residues. CDR1 is LNHDA and CDR2 is SQIVND in the germline V gene (reference sequence). The CDR3 protein is CASSIDLSGLNQPQHF. The CDR3 coding sequence is TGTGCCAGTAGTATAGATCTATCGGGGTTGAATCAGCCCCAGCATTTT.

This chain links TRBV6-5 with TRBJ2-5; a possible D gene is TRBD1 (6 bases). The V and J ends lost 2 bases and 2 bases respectively, with 6 bases between them. The V gene's germline CDR1 is MNHEY and CDR2 SVGAGI. This CDR3 has 13 residues. The CDR3 here is CASSYGQQETQYF. The CDR3 region has the DNA TGTGCCAGCAGTTACGGACAGCAAGAGACCCAGTACTTC.

V is TRBV4-1 and J is TRBJ2-3, with TRBD2 matching over 7 bases. CDR3 length: 15 residues. CDR1 is MGHRA and CDR2 is YSYEKL in the germline V gene. V was clipped by 3 bases and J by 1 base; unmatched bases: 4. CDR3: CASSQTSGGTDTQYF. The DNA for the CDR3 is TGCGCCAGCAGCCAGACCAGCGGGGGCACAGATACGCAGTATTTT.